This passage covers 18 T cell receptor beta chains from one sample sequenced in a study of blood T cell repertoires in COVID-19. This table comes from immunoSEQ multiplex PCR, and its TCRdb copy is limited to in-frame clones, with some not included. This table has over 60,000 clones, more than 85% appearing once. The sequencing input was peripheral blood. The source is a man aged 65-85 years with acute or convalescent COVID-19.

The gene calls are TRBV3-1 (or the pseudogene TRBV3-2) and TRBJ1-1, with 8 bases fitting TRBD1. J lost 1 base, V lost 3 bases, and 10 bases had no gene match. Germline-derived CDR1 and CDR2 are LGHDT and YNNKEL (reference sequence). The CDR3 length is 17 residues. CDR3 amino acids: CASSHFLPGTGNTEAFF. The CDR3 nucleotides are TGTGCCAGCAGCCACTTTCTGCCCGGGACAGGGAACACTGAAGCTTTCTTT.

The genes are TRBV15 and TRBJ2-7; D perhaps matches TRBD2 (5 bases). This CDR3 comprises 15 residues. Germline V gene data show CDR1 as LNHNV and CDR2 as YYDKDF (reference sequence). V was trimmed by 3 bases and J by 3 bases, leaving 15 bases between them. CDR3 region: CATSSNRGQFYEQYF. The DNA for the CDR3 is TGTGCCACCAGCAGCAACCGCGGGCAGTTCTACGAGCAGTACTTC.

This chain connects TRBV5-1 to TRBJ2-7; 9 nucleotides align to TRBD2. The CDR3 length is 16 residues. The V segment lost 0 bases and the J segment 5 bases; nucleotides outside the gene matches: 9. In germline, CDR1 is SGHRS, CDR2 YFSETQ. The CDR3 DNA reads TGCGCCAGCAGCTTGGCACATAGCGGGGGCGTCAACGAGCAGTACTTC. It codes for CASSLAHSGGVNEQYF.

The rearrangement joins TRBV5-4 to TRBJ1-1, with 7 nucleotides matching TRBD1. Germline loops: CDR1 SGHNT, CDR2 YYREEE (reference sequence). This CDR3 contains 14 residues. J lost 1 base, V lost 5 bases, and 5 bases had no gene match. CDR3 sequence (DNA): TGTGCCAGCAGATGGGACAGCGCGAACACTGAAGCTTTCTTT. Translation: CASRWDSANTEAFF.

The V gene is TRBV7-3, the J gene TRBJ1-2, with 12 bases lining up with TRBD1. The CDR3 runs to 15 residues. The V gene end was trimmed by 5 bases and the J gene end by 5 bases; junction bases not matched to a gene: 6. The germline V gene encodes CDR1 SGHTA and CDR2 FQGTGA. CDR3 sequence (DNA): TGTGCCAGCAGCCAGGGACAGGGGGCGGTATATGGCTACACCTTC. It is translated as CASSQGQGAVYGYTF.

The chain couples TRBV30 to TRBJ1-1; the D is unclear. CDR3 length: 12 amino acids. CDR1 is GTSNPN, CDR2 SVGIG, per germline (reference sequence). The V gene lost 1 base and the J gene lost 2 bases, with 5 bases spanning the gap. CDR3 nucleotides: TGTGCCTGGAGTGCCCATAACACTGAAGCTTTCTTT. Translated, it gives CAWSAHNTEAFF.

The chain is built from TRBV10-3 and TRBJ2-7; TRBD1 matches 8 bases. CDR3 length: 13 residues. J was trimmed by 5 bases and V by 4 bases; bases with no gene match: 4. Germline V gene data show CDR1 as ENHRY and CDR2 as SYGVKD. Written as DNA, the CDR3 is TGTGCCATCAGTGCGGGACAGGCAAACGAGCAGTACTTC. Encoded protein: CAISAGQANEQYF.

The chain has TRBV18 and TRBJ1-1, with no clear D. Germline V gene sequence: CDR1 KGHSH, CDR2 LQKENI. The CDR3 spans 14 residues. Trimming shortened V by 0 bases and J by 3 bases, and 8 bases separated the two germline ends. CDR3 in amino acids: CASSPPNQDTEAFF. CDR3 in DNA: TGTGCCAGCTCACCACCGAATCAGGACACTGAAGCTTTCTTT.

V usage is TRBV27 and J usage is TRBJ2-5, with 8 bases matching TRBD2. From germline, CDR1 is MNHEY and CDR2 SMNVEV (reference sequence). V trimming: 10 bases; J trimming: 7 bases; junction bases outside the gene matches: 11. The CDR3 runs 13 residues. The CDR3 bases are TGTGCCATCGGGCCTGGAAGCGGGGGGACCCAGTACTTC. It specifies CAIGPGSGGTQYF.

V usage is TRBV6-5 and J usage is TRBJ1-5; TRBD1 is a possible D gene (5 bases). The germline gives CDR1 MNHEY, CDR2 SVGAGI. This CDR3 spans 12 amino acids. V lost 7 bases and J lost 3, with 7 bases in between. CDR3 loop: CASTDTNQPQHF. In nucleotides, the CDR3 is TGTGCCAGCACGGACACCAATCAGCCCCAGCATTTT.

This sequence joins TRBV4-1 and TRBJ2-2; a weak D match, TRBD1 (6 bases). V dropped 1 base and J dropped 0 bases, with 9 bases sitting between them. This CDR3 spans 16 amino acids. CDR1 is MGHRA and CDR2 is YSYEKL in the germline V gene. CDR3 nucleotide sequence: TGCGCCAGCAGCCAAGTTGGACAGACGAACACCGGGGAGCTGTTTTTT. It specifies CASSQVGQTNTGELFF.

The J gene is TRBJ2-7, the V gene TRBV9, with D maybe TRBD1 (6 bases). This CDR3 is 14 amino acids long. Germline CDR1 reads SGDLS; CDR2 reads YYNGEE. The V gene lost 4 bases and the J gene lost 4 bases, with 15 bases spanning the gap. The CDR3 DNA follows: TGTGCCAGCAGCTCCGCAGAACAGGGTTACGAGCAGTACTTC. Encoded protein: CASSSAEQGYEQYF. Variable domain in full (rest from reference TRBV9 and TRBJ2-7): DSGVTQTPKHLITATGQRVTLRCSPRSGDLSVYWYQQSLDQGLQFLIQYYNGEERAKGNILERFSAQQFPDLHSELNLSSLELGDSALYFCASSSAEQGYEQYFGPGTRLTVT.

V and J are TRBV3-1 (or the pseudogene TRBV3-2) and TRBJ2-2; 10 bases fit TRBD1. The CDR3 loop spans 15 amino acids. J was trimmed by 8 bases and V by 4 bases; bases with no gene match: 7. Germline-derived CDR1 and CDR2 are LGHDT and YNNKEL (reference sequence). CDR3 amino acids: CASSPGTGEIGELFF. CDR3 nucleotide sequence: TGTGCCAGCAGCCCCGGGACAGGGGAAATTGGGGAGCTGTTTTTT.

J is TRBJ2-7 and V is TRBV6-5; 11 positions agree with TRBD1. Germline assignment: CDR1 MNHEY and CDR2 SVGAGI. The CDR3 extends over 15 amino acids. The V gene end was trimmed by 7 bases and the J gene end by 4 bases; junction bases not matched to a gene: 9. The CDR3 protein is CASNPRTGGRYEQYF. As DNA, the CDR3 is TGTGCCAGCAATCCTCGGACAGGGGGCCGTTACGAGCAGTACTTC.

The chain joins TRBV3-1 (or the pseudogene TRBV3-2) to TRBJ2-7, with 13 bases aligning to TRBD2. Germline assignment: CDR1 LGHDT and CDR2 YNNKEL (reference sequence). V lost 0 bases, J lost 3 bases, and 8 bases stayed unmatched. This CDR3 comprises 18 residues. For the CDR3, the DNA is TGTGCCAGCAGCCAAGATAAAGGACTAGCGGGGGCCCTCTACGAGCAGTACTTC. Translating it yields CASSQDKGLAGALYEQYF.

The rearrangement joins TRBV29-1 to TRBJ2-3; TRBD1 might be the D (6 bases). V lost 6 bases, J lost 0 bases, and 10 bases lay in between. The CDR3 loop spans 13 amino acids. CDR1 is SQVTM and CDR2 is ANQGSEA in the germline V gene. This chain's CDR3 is CSVRQASTDTQYF. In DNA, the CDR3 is TGCAGCGTCAGACAGGCCAGCACAGATACGCAGTATTTT.

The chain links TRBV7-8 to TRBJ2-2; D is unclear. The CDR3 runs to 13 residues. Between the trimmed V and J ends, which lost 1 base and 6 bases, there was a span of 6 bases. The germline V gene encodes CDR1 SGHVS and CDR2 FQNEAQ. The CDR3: CASSLVGAGELFF. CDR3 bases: TGTGCCAGCAGCTTAGTCGGTGCCGGGGAGCTGTTTTTT.

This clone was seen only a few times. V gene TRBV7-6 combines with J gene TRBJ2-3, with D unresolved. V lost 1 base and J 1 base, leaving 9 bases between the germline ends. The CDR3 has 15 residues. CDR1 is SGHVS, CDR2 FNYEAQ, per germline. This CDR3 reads CASSLVGGGTDTQYF. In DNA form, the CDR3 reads TGTGCCAGCAGCTTAGTAGGCGGAGGCACAGATACGCAGTATTTT.